This TCR beta chain was captured by sequencing in a study of blood T cell repertoires in COVID-19. This table comes from immunoSEQ multiplex PCR, and its TCRdb copy is limited to in-frame clones, with some not included. The sample has 250,000 to 350,000 clones; approximately 90% are singletons. This CDR3 region has 15 residues. Germline V CDR1 and CDR2: MNHEY, SMNVEV (reference sequence). The J segment lost 7 bases and the V segment lost 6 bases, leaving 9 bases of the junction unmatched. The V gene is TRBV27, the J gene TRBJ1-4, with 9 positions matching TRBD1. Sequenced sample: peripheral blood. This clonotype originated in a man in his late teens or twenties with active or convalescent COVID-19. DNA of the CDR3: TGTGCCAGCAGGACACCGGGACAGGGTCGTGAAAAACTGTTTTTT. Translating it yields CASRTPGQGREKLFF.